Each of the 26 T cell receptor beta chains below was sequenced from the same sample in a study of T cells in Graves' hyperthyroidism and ophthalmopathy (dated by TCRdb to 2018 to 2020). The library was prepared using multiplex PCR. TCRdb names Illumina HiSeq 2000 as the instrument used. The TCR beta CDR3 regions were amplified from RNA transcripts. A first-round RT-PCR of the TCR CDR3 used the HTBI primer set with the Qiagen OneStep RT-PCR kit. Through fastp at Q25 and MiXCR, TCRdb rebuilt clones from the public reads, retaining in-frame beta chains. For every CDR3 protein sequence, its rows merge into one entry that carries the most common genes and DNA. A total of hundreds of thousands of distinct CDR3 sequences appear in this sample, roughly 14% of them only once. Around 4.5% of the sample rests with the top ten. Sequencing was carried out using blood. Receptors originate from a woman between 40 and 55 years old with Graves' ophthalmopathy.

The rearrangement links TRBV6-5 to TRBJ2-5, with TRBD2 identical over 9 bases. The CDR3 extends over 16 amino acids. In germline, CDR1 is MNHEY, CDR2 SVGAGI. The ends lost 5 bases at V and 0 bases at J; junction bases unmatched: 7. The CDR3 DNA reads TGTGCCAGCAGTCTGCTCGGCGGGAGGGACCAAGAGACCCAGTACTTC. Its translation is CASSLLGGRDQETQYF.

This clonotype was observed a handful of times. This chain joins TRBV5-1 and TRBJ1-1, with D possibly matching TRBD1 (6 bases). V was shortened by 4 bases and J by 1 base, with 20 bases between the two germline ends. Germline V lookup: CDR1 SGHRS, CDR2 YFSETQ. The CDR3 covers 17 residues. The CDR3 DNA reads as TGCGCCAGCAGCGTAAATCCCCAGGGGTTGGAGAACACTGAAGCTTTCTTT. This sequence encodes CASSVNPQGLENTEAFF.

This clonotype has a count of ten or more. The chain carries TRBV28 and TRBJ2-5, with no clear D. The CDR3 totals 10 residues. In germline, CDR1 is MDHEN, CDR2 SYDVKM. Trimming took off 5 bases at V and 6 bases at J, with 4 bases between the two ends. The CDR3 nucleotides read TGTGCCAGCAGTCCCCAGACCCAGTACTTC. Its translation is CASSPQTQYF.

J is TRBJ2-7 and V is TRBV6-2 or TRBV6-3; 12 bases agree with TRBD1. The CDR3 extends over 14 amino acids. CDR1 is MNHEY and CDR2 is SVGEGT in the germline V gene. Trimming cost V 7 bases and J 6 bases; bases outside gene matches: 7. CDR3 in amino acids: CASIPGTGGFEQYF. The CDR3, as DNA: TGTGCCAGCATCCCCGGGACAGGGGGCTTCGAGCAGTACTTC.

In its sample, this clonotype was seen many times. The chain combines TRBV12-3 or TRBV12-4 with TRBJ2-5, with 9 bases fitting TRBD1. V was clipped by 5 bases and J by 0 bases; unmatched bases: 4. This CDR3 contains 15 residues. The CDR3 DNA is TGTGCCAGCAGTAGGGGGACAGGGCACCAAGAGACCCAGTACTTC. Its translation is CASSRGTGHQETQYF.

This clonotype came up a few times. The chain uses TRBV20-1 and TRBJ1-1; 10 nucleotides agree with TRBD1. After removal of 5 bases from V and 1 base from J, the junction contained 19 bases not matched to a gene. The CDR3 covers 19 residues. CDR1 and CDR2 (germline): DFQATT, SNEGSKA (reference sequence). CDR3 sequence (DNA): TGCAGTGCTCAGAACCCCGGGACAGGGGAGGTCAAGGGGAACACTGAAGCTTTCTTT. This encodes CSAQNPGTGEVKGNTEAFF.

This clonotype was observed at least ten times. The chain recombines TRBV19 with TRBJ1-1; D is possibly TRBD1 (5 bases). Germline V gene lookup returns CDR1 LNHDA and CDR2 SQIVND (reference sequence). V shed 4 bases and J shed 11 bases, with 17 bases lying between them. The CDR3 spans 13 residues. CDR3 DNA: TGTGCCAGTAGTACAGATTTCTGGGACGGGGCTTTCTTT. Amino acid sequence: CASSTDFWDGAFF.

This clonotype was counted only a few times. The J gene is TRBJ2-7, the V gene TRBV27; D is possibly TRBD1 (5 bases). Germline CDR1 MNHEY, CDR2 SMNVEV (reference sequence). CDR3 length: 13 amino acids. V lost 3 bases and J lost 9, with 15 bases in between. The CDR3 sequence is CASSLGPTLGQYF. The CDR3 bases are TGTGCCAGCAGTTTGGGGCCCACGCTAGGGCAGTACTTC.

The chain joins TRBV11-2 to TRBJ1-3; D is uncertain. This CDR3 is built from 17 residues. In germline, CDR1 is SGHAT, CDR2 FQNNGV. Trimming cost V 5 bases and J 0 bases, with 17 bases left between them. The CDR3 region has the DNA TGTGCCAGCAGCCCAGGCCCGAGGCCCAACTCTGGAAACACCATATATTTT. Protein sequence: CASSPGPRPNSGNTIYF.

This clonotype came up many times. The CDR3 nucleotides read TGTGCCAGCAGTACAGGTGTCTTTCAAGAGACCCAGTACTTC. Its protein product is CASSTGVFQETQYF. This sequence joins TRBV7-2 and TRBJ2-5, with D possibly being TRBD1 (5 bases). V was shortened by 6 bases and J by 2 bases, with 13 bases between the two germline ends. CDR1 is SGHTA, CDR2 FQGNSA, per germline. The CDR3 loop spans 14 amino acids.

In this sample, this clonotype turned up many times. The V call is TRBV7-2, the J call TRBJ2-5; D unclear. The CDR3 covers 12 residues. Germline V CDR1 and CDR2: SGHTA, FQGNSA. V lost 2 bases to trimming and J lost 5 bases, with 6 bases between them. In DNA, the CDR3 is TGTGCCAGCAGCTTAATGGTTGAGACCCAGTACTTC. Residues: CASSLMVETQYF. The full variable domain, its missing parts supplied by reference TRBV7-2 and TRBJ2-5, is GAGVSQSPSNKVTEKGKDVELRCDPISGHTALYWYRQSLGQGLEFLIYFQGNSAPDKSGLPSDRFSAERTGGSVSTLTIQRTQQEDSAVYLCASSLMVETQYFGPGTRLLVL.

The rearrangement uses TRBV20-1 and TRBJ2-7; D gene uncertain. Trimming took off 4 bases at V and 0 bases at J, with 13 bases between the two ends. Germline CDR1 reads DFQATT; CDR2 reads SNEGSKA (reference sequence). This CDR3 comprises 14 residues. The CDR3 protein is CSAKEPGSSYEQYF. The DNA of the CDR3 is TGCAGTGCTAAGGAACCCGGAAGCTCCTACGAGCAGTACTTC.

The gene calls are TRBV18 and TRBJ2-5; the D gene is possibly TRBD1 (5 bases). The CDR3 contains 11 residues. Germline-derived CDR1 and CDR2 are KGHSH and LQKENI. Trimming shortened V by 3 bases and J by 7 bases, and 6 bases separated the two germline ends. The CDR3 is CASSPQGTQYF. As DNA, the CDR3 is TGTGCCAGCTCACCCCAGGGGACCCAGTACTTC. The full variable domain, in which reference TRBV18 and TRBJ2-5 provide the parts outside the CDR3, is NAGVMQNPRHLVRRRGQEARLRCSPMKGHSHVYWYRQLPEEGLKFMVYLQKENIIDESGMPKERFSAEFPKEGPSILRIQQVVRGDSAAYFCASSPQGTQYFGPGTRLLVL.

The chain combines TRBV4-1 with TRBJ1-3; TRBD1 aligns across 8 bases. The CDR3 runs to 16 residues. Trimming cost V 1 base and J 5 bases; bases outside gene matches: 7. Germline V CDR1 and CDR2: MGHRA, YSYEKL. The CDR3 bases are TGCGCCAGCAGCCAAGTCTCCGGACAGGGACGAAACACCATATATTTT. Protein: CASSQVSGQGRNTIYF.

The J gene is TRBJ2-7, the V gene TRBV5-1; D gene uncertain. CDR1 is SGHRS, CDR2 YFSETQ, per germline. The V and J ends lost 2 bases and 0 bases respectively, with 15 bases between them. The CDR3 length is 16 residues. The DNA for the CDR3 is TGCGCCAGCAGCTTTAGTTCAGGCTTGGCCTCCTACGAGCAGTACTTC. Protein product: CASSFSSGLASYEQYF.

J is TRBJ2-7 and V is TRBV18; no clear D. The CDR3 extends over 16 amino acids. V lost 3 bases and J 2 bases, leaving 17 bases between the germline ends. Germline-derived CDR1 and CDR2 are KGHSH and LQKENI. The CDR3 sequence: CASSPGPSLIAYEQYF. DNA of the CDR3: TGTGCCAGCTCACCTGGTCCAAGCCTAATAGCCTACGAGCAGTACTTC.

This clonotype was seen many times. V and J are TRBV5-5 and TRBJ2-5; 11 bases fit TRBD2. After removal of 4 bases from V and 5 bases from J, the junction contained 13 bases not matched to a gene. This CDR3 comprises 17 residues. The germline V gene has CDR1 SGHKS and CDR2 YYEKEE (reference sequence). The CDR3, as DNA: TGTGCCAGCAGCCATTATGGGACTAGCGGTAGACTGGAGACCCAGTACTTC. This sequence encodes CASSHYGTSGRLETQYF.

This clonotype was observed a handful of times. The chain recombines TRBV2 with TRBJ1-2, with 10 positions matching TRBD1. Trimming cost V 6 bases and J 3 bases; bases outside gene matches: 4. CDR3 length: 14 amino acids. Looked up from germline, CDR1 is SNHLY and CDR2 is FYNNEI. The DNA of the CDR3 is TGTGCCAGCAGACGGGACAGGGGTGACTATGGCTACACCTTC. It is translated as CASRRDRGDYGYTF.

This sequence joins TRBV20-1 and TRBJ2-7; D possibly matches TRBD1 or TRBD2 (5 bases each). CDR1 is DFQATT, CDR2 SNEGSKA, per germline (reference sequence). This CDR3 is 14 amino acids long. Deletions cut 1 base from V and 5 bases from J, with 15 bases between. CDR3 sequence reads: CSARALQGVHEQYF. The CDR3 DNA reads TGCAGTGCTAGAGCACTCCAGGGAGTCCACGAGCAGTACTTC.

This clonotype was seen at least ten times. The chain has TRBV28 and TRBJ2-7; the D call may be TRBD1 or TRBD2 (6 bases each). Germline V lookup: CDR1 MDHEN, CDR2 SYDVKM. The length of the CDR3 is 15 residues. V was cut by 1 base and J by 3 bases, with 13 bases left in between. The CDR3 DNA reads TGTGCCAGCAGTTTATCCCGAGGGGGGTTCTACGAGCAGTACTTC. Translated, it gives CASSLSRGGFYEQYF.

This clonotype was seen repeatedly, ten times or more. The chain combines TRBV28 with TRBJ1-2; D not certain. V lost 3 bases, J lost 2 bases, and 7 bases lay in between. Germline-derived CDR1 and CDR2 are MDHEN and SYDVKM. This CDR3 has 13 amino acids. The CDR3 DNA reads TGTGCCAGCAGTTTCCGAGAGAACTATGGCTACACCTTC. As protein: CASSFRENYGYTF.

This clonotype was seen at least ten times. The CDR3 is CASSQAGQGLYNSPLHF. CDR3 nucleotide sequence: TGTGCCAGCAGCCAGGCTGGACAGGGACTCTATAATTCACCCCTCCACTTT. This sequence joins TRBV3-1 and TRBJ1-6, with 8 bases matching TRBD1. The CDR3 has 17 residues. V lost 3 bases and J lost 3; bases outside the gene matches: 7. CDR1 LGHDT and CDR2 YNNKEL come from the germline V gene (reference sequence).

Ten or more counts support this clonotype. This chain joins TRBV6-1 and TRBJ2-5; D may be TRBD2 (5 bases). The V gene lost 5 bases and the J gene lost 2 bases, with 18 bases spanning the gap. Germline CDR1 reads MNHNS; CDR2 reads SASEGT. The CDR3 consists of 16 residues. The CDR3 region has the DNA TGTGCCAGCAGTACGACCTGGAGACGGGGACAAGAGACCCAGTACTTC. Translation: CASSTTWRRGQETQYF.

This clonotype came up many times. The rearrangement links TRBV20-1 to TRBJ2-2; TRBD2 might be the D (6 bases). CDR1 is DFQATT and CDR2 is SNEGSKA in the germline V gene (reference sequence). V lost 2 bases and J 0 bases, leaving 10 bases between the germline ends. This CDR3 spans 15 amino acids. This CDR3 reads CSARRTTPNTGELFF. The DNA of the CDR3 is TGCAGTGCTAGACGGACTACGCCGAACACCGGGGAGCTGTTTTTT.

This clonotype was detected ten times or more. This rearrangement joins TRBV7-8 to TRBJ2-7; TRBD1 might be the D (6 bases). The germline V gene has CDR1 SGHVS and CDR2 FQNEAQ. Trimming shortened V by 2 bases and J by 2 bases, and 13 bases separated the two germline ends. The CDR3 is 15 residues long. The CDR3 nucleotides are TGTGCCAGCAGCTTATCAAGGGGGAACGCCTACGAGCAGTACTTC. Translating it yields CASSLSRGNAYEQYF. The variable domain in full, with the rest retrieved from reference TRBV7-8 and TRBJ2-7, is GAGVSQSPRYKVAKRGQDVALRCDPISGHVSLFWYQQALGQGPEFLTYFQNEAQLDKSGLPSDRFFAERPEGSVSTLKIQRTQQEDSAVYLCASSLSRGNAYEQYFGPGTRLTVT.

In this sample, this clonotype turned up many times. This chain links TRBV19 with TRBJ1-3, with D unresolved. The germline V gene encodes CDR1 LNHDA and CDR2 SQIVND (reference sequence). V dropped 3 bases and J dropped 4 bases, with 16 bases sitting between them. This CDR3 has 16 amino acids. For the CDR3, the DNA is TGTGCCAGTAGTATCCCCTTTGCCTCGCTCGGAAACACCATATATTTT. It translates to CASSIPFASLGNTIYF.